The entry below gives a single T cell receptor (beta chain) sequence along with its context. V dropped 5 bases and J dropped 16; count of bases not matched to a gene: 9. This CDR3 is 12 amino acids long. Germline assignment: CDR1 SGHNT and CDR2 YYREEE (reference sequence). The entry originates in a study of cytomegalovirus exposure and HLA in healthy donors. Study context: Most genotyped donors, over 70% of 300 to 400, had Caucasian-associated genetic ancestry.

Use of 60 Vbeta and 13 Jbeta primers characterized the PCR. Using immunoSEQ multiplex PCR, the repertoire was profiled, and TCRdb retains in-frame clones only, with some absent. The sample lists about 82,000 clones; around 79% were seen once. V usage is TRBV5-4 and J usage is TRBJ2-1; 10 bases fit TRBD2. Material: PBMCs. This clonotype originated in a male donor in good health and CMV-seropositive. CDR3 residues: CASRSPSGRYFF. Written as DNA, the CDR3 is TGTGCCAGCAGATCCCCTAGCGGGAGATATTTCTTC.